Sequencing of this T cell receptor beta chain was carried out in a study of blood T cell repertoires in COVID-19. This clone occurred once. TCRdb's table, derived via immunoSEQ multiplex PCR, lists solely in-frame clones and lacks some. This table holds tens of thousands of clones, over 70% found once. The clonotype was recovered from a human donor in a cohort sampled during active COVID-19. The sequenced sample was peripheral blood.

CDR3 amino acids: CASSQGRGSSYEQYF. The CDR3 DNA follows: TGTGCCAGCAGCCAAGGCCGGGGATCCTCCTACGAGCAGTACTTC. The chain carries TRBV3-1 (or the pseudogene TRBV3-2) and TRBJ2-7, with D perhaps TRBD2 (5 bases). The CDR3 length is 15 residues. In germline, CDR1 is LGHDT, CDR2 YNNKEL (reference sequence). V lost 1 base and J 0 bases, leaving 10 bases between the germline ends.